This is a list of T cell receptor beta chains from one sample in a study of CXCR3-negative and CXCR3-positive naive CD8 T cells. With the 5' RACE reads reprocessed, TCRdb shows one record per CDR3 protein and no DNA. The sample table sets out roughly 89,000 distinct CDR3 sequences. The sample consisted of naive CXCR3- CD8+ T cells from blood. These TCRs come from a human donor in good health. Some clones in this sample may be carry-over from other donors' samples. Each CDR3 is given with its conserved first and last residue.

>TRBV12-3/TRBV12-4|TRBJ2-7
CASSSGQGKPVIYEQYF
>TRBV27|TRBJ2-7
CASSGTVYEQYF
>TRBV7-2|TRBJ2-7
CASSFWVGEQYF
>TRBV28|TRBJ2-7
CASRADRGAYEQYF
>TRBV9|TRBJ2-3
CASSVDRLAESTDTQYF
>TRBV6-5|TRBJ2-2
CASNPGTTNTGELFF
>TRBV15|TRBJ2-1
CATSRPGTANEQFF
>TRBV25-1|TRBJ2-7
CASSEEGREGRTYEQYF
>TRBV20-1|TRBJ2-2
CSARELGTANTGELFF
>TRBV15|TRBJ2-2
CATSKPGQGPGELFF
>TRBV19|TRBJ1-2
CASSIRGANYGYTF
>TRBV28|TRBJ2-5
CASSLPQQGAYQETQYF
>TRBV7-9|TRBJ2-1
CASSLPGAGNEQFF
>TRBV15|TRBJ2-2
CATSNPGALTGELFF
>TRBV20-1|TRBJ2-1
CSARDYHGYEQFF
>TRBV6-5|TRBJ2-2
CASGGAAGELFF
>TRBV30|TRBJ2-1
CAWSGEGKSYNEQFF
>TRBV14|TRBJ2-3
CASSPLIRQGWNTDTQYF
>TRBV7-9|TRBJ1-2
CASSLAPGPSYGYTF
>TRBV20-1|TRBJ2-7
CSARVYAGGPYEQYF
>TRBV4-1|TRBJ2-7
CASSQEYGNGYEQYF
>TRBV12-3/TRBV12-4|TRBJ2-1
CASSFTPAGNEQFF
>TRBV20-1|TRBJ1-1
CSARDPGTGLMNTEAFF
>TRBV7-2|TRBJ2-7
CASSPGGGPYEQYF
>TRBV12-3/TRBV12-4|TRBJ1-2
CASRGDSLAYGYTF
>TRBV5-1|TRBJ1-1
CASSFRSRERFPEAFF
>TRBV19|TRBJ1-5
CASSIATVGGGNQPQHF
>TRBV12-3/TRBV12-4|TRBJ2-5
CASSSERRETQYF